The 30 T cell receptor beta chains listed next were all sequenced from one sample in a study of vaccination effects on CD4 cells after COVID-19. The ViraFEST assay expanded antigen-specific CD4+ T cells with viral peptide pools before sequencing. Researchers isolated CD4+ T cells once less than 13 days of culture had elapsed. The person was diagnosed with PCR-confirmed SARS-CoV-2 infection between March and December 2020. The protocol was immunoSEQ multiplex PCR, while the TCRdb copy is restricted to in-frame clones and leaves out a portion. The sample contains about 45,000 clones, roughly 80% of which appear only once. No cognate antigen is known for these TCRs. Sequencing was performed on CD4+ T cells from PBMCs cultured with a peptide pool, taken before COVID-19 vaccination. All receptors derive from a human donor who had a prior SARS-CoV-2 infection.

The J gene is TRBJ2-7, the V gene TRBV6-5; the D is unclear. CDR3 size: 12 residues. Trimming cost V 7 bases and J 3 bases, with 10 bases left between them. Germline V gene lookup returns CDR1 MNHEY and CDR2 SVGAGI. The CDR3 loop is CASTETLYEQYF. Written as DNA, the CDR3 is TGTGCCAGCACCGAGACCCTCTACGAGCAGTACTTC.

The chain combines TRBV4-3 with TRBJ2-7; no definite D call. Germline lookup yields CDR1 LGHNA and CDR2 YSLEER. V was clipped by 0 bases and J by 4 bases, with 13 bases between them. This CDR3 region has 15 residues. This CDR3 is CASSQDLPRKYEQYF. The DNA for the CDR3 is TGCGCCAGCAGCCAAGATTTGCCGCGGAAGTACGAGCAGTACTTC.

The CDR3 reads CAWSLLAGRGNTEAFF. In DNA form, the CDR3 reads TGTGCCTGGAGTTTGCTTGCGGGCAGGGGGAATACTGAAGCTTTCTTT. The J gene is TRBJ1-1, the V gene TRBV30; TRBD1 aligns across 7 bases. The V and J ends lost 2 bases and 5 bases, in that order; junction bases with no gene match: 14. This CDR3 spans 16 amino acids. Germline-derived CDR1 and CDR2 are GTSNPN and SVGIG (reference sequence).

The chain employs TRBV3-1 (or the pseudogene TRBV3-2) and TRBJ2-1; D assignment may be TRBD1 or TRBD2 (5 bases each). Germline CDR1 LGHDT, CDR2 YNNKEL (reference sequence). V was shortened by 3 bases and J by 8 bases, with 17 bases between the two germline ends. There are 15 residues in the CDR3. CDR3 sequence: CASSQGVGGFYEQFF. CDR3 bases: TGTGCCAGCAGCCAGGGGGTCGGCGGGTTTTATGAGCAGTTCTTC.

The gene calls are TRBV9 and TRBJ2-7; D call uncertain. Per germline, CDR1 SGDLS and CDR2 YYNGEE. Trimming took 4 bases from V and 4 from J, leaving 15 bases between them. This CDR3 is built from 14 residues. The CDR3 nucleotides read TGTGCCAGCAGCCTTAGGCAGGATTGGTACGAGCAGTACTTC. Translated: CASSLRQDWYEQYF.

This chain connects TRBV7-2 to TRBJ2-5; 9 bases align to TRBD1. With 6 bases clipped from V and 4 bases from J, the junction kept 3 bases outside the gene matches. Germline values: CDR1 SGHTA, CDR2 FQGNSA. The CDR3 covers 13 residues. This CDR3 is CASRNRGPETQYF. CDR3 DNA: TGTGCCAGCAGGAACAGGGGGCCAGAGACCCAGTACTTC.

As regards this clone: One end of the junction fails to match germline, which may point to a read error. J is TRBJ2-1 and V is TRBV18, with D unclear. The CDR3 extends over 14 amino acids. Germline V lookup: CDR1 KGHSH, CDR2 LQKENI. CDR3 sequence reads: CASSPPSVYNEQFF. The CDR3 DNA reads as TGTGCCAGCTCCCCACCAAGTGTATACAATGAGCAGTTCTTC.

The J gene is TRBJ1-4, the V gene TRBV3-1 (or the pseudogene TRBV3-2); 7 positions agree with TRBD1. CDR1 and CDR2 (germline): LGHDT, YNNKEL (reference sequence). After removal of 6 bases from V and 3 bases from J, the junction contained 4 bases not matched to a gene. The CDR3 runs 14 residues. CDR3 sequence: CASSHRGSNEKLFF. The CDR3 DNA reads TGTGCCAGCAGTCACAGGGGCTCTAATGAAAAACTGTTTTTT.

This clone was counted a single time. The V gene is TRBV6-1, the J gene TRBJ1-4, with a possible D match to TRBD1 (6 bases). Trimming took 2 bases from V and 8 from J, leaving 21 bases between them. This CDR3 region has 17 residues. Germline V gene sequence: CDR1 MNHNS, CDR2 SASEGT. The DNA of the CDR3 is TGTGCCAGCAGTGAAATTGGGTCTGGGGGGCGTGGAGAAAAACTGTTTTTT. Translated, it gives CASSEIGSGGRGEKLFF.

In DNA form, the CDR3 reads TGCGCCAGCAGCTTTAGTCACGGGAGGGCCGGGGAGACCCAGTACTTC. This translates into CASSFSHGRAGETQYF. The V and J genes are TRBV5-1 and TRBJ2-5, with TRBD2 matching 8 bases. The CDR3 consists of 16 residues. Trimming cost V 2 bases and J 5 bases; bases outside gene matches: 11. Germline CDR1 is SGHRS and CDR2 is YFSETQ. The variable domain in full, with the rest retrieved from reference TRBV5-1 and TRBJ2-5, is KAGVTQTPRYLIKTRGQQVTLSCSPISGHRSVSWYQQTPGQGLQFLFEYFSETQRNKGNFPGRFSGRQFSNSRSEMNVSTLELGDSALYLCASSFSHGRAGETQYFGPGTRLLVL.

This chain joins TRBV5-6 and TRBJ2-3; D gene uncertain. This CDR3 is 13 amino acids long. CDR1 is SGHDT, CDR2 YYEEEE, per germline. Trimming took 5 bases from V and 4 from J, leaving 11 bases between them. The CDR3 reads CASSKRRSDTQYF. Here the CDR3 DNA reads TGTGCCAGCAGTAAGAGGCGTTCAGATACGCAGTATTTT.

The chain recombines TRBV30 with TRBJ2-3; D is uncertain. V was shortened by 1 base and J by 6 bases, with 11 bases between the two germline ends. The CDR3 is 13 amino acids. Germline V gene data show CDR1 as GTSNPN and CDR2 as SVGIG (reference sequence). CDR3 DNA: TGTGCCTGGAGTGCATCTTCACGGGATACGCAGTATTTT. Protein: CAWSASSRDTQYF.

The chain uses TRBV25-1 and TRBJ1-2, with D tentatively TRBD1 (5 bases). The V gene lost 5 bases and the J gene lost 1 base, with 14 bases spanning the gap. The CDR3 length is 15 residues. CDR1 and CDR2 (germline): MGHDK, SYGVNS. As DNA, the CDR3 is TGTGCCAGCAGTCCCTATGGACAAGATAACTATGGCTACACCTTC. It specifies CASSPYGQDNYGYTF.

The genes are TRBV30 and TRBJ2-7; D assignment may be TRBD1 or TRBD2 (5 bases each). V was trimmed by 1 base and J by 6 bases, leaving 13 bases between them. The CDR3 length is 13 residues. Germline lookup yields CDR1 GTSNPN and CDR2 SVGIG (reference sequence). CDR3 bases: TGTGCCTGGAGTGGGGGGTGGGGTGGCGAGCAGTACTTC. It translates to CAWSGGWGGEQYF.

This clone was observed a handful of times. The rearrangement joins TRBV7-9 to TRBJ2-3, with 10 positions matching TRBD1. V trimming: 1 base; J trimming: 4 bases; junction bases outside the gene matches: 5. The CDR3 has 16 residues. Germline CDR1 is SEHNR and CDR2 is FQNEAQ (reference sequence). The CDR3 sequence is CASSLGQGATPDTQYF. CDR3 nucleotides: TGTGCCAGCAGCTTAGGACAGGGGGCCACCCCAGATACGCAGTATTTT.

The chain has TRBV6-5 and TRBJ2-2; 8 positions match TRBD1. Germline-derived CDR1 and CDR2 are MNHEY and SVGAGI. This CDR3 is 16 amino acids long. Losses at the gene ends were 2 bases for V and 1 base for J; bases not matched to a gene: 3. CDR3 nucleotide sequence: TGTGCCAGCAGTTACCACGGGACAGGGAACACCGGGGAGCTGTTTTTT. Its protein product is CASSYHGTGNTGELFF.

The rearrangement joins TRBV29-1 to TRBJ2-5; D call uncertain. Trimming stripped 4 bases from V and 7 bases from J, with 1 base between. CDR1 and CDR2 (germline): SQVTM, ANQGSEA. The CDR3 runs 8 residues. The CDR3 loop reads CSVGTQYF. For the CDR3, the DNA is TGCAGCGTTGGGACCCAGTACTTC.

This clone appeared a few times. The chain's CDR3 is CASRVQEEKLFF. In nucleotides, the CDR3 is TGTGCCAGCAGAGTACAGGAAGAAAAACTGTTTTTT. The chain uses TRBV2 and TRBJ1-4; possible D gene TRBD1, 5 bases. The CDR3 is made up of 12 amino acids. From germline, CDR1 is SNHLY and CDR2 FYNNEI. V was pared by 6 bases and J by 8 bases, with 10 bases between.

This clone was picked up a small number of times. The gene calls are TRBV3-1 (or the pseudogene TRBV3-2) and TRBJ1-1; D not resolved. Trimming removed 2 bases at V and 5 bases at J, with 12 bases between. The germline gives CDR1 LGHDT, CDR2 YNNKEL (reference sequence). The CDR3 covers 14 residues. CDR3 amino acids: CASSQFLQGTEAFF. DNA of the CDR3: TGTGCCAGCAGCCAATTCCTGCAAGGAACTGAAGCTTTCTTT.

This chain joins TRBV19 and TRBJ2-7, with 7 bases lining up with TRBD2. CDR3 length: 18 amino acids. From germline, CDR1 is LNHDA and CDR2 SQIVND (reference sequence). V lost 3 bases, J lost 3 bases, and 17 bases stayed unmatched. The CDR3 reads CASSMAGRDSGGIYEQYF. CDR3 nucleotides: TGTGCCAGTAGTATGGCCGGGCGGGATTCGGGGGGAATCTACGAGCAGTACTTC.

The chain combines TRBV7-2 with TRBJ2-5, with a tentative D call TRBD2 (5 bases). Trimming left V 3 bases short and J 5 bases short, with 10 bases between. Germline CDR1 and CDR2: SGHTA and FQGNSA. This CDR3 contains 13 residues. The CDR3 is CASSFGSGETQYF. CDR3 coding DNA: TGTGCCAGCAGCTTTGGGTCGGGGGAGACCCAGTACTTC.

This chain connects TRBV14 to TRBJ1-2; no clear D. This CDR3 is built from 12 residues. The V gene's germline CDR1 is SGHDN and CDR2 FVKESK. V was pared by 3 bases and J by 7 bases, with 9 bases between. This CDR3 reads CASSQRMGGYTF. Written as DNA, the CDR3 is TGTGCCAGCAGCCAGAGGATGGGTGGCTACACCTTC.

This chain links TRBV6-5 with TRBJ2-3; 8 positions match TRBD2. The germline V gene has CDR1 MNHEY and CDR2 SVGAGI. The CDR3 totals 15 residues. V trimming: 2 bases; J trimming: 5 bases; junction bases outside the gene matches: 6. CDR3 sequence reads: CASSYIAGRQDTQYF. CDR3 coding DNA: TGTGCCAGCAGTTACATAGCGGGGCGGCAAGATACGCAGTATTTT.

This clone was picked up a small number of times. CDR3 DNA: TGTGCCAGCAGCTTCGTTCCCCTGGATGAGCAGTTCTTC. Protein: CASSFVPLDEQFF. The chain uses TRBV7-3 and TRBJ2-1; D not certain. The V gene lost 3 bases and the J gene lost 8 bases, with 11 bases spanning the gap. The CDR3 covers 13 residues. The germline V gene encodes CDR1 SGHTA and CDR2 FQGTGA.

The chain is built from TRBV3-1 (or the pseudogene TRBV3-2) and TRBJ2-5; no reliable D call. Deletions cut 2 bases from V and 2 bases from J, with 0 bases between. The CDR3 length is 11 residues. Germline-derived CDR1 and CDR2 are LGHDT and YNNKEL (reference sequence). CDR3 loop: CASSQQETQYF. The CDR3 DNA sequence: TGTGCCAGCAGCCAACAAGAGACCCAGTACTTC.

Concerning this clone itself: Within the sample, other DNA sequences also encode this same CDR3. Here the CDR3 reads CASSEGRDGGKLFF. DNA of the CDR3: TGTGCCAGCAGTGAGGGCAGGGATGGGGGAAAACTGTTTTTT. The genes are TRBV2 and TRBJ1-4, with D possibly matching TRBD1 (5 bases). CDR1 is SNHLY, CDR2 FYNNEI, per germline. Trimming shortened V by 3 bases and J by 10 bases, and 15 bases separated the two germline ends. This CDR3 has 14 residues. The variable domain in full, with the rest retrieved from reference TRBV2 and TRBJ1-4, is EPEVTQTPSHQVTQMGQEVILRCVPISNHLYFYWYRQILGQKVEFLVSFYNNEISEKSEIFDDQFSVERPDGSNFTLKIRSTKLEDSAMYFCASSEGRDGGKLFFGSGTQLSVL.

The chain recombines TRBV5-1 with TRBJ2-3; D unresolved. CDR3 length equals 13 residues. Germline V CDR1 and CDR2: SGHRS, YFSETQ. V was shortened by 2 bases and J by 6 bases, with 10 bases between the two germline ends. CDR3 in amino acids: CASSFAAGDTQYF. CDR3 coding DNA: TGCGCCAGCAGCTTCGCGGCCGGGGATACGCAGTATTTT.

The DNA for the CDR3 is TGTGCCAGCAGCCAAGAGCTTTTCTCAAAAGAGACCCAGTACTTC. Translation: CASSQELFSKETQYF. The rearrangement uses TRBV4-2 and TRBJ2-5; D is uncertain. V lost 0 bases and J lost 3, with 11 bases in between. The CDR3 has 15 residues. The germline CDR1 and CDR2 sequences are LGHNA and YNFKEQ.

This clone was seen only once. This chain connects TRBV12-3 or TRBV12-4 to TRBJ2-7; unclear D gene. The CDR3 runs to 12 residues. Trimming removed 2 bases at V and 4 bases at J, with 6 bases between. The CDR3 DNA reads TGTGCCAGCAGTTTATTCCCATACGAGCAGTACTTC. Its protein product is CASSLFPYEQYF.

In nucleotides, the CDR3 is TGTGCCACCAGTGATTCCGAAGCGGGACAAGAGACCCAGTACTTC. It specifies CATSDSEAGQETQYF. The chain employs TRBV24-1 and TRBJ2-5; 7 positions match TRBD2. CDR3 length equals 15 residues. The germline V gene has CDR1 KGHDR and CDR2 SFDVKD. Unmatched junction bases numbered 4, after V lost 2 bases and J lost 2 bases.